The 20 T cell receptor beta chains listed next were all sequenced from one sample in a study of cytomegalovirus exposure and HLA in healthy donors. Researchers ran the PCR with 60 Vbeta and 13 Jbeta primers. The protocol was immunoSEQ multiplex PCR, while the TCRdb copy is restricted to in-frame clones and leaves out a portion. Of some 130,000 clones listed, roughly 9.6% are singletons. Sequencing was done on a sample of PBMCs. These receptors were obtained from a woman aged 40-49 years in good health and CMV-seropositive.

In this sample, this clone turned up a few times. CDR3 loop: CASTGTGDNQPQHF. CDR3 in DNA: TGTGCCAGTACCGGGACAGGGGACAATCAGCCCCAGCATTTT. The chain has TRBV19 and TRBJ1-5; 10 positions match TRBD1. Germline V gene lookup returns CDR1 LNHDA and CDR2 SQIVND (reference sequence). Unmatched junction bases numbered 3, after V lost 7 bases and J lost 3 bases. The CDR3 runs 14 residues.

This clone occurred a few times. The chain is built from TRBV2 and TRBJ2-7; 11 bases are a match to TRBD1. The germline CDR1 and CDR2 sequences are SNHLY and FYNNEI. CDR3 length: 15 amino acids. The J segment lost 4 bases and the V segment lost 2 bases, leaving 4 bases of the junction unmatched. The CDR3 reads CASSENRDRGYEQYF. The CDR3 coding sequence is TGTGCCAGCAGTGAAAATCGGGACAGGGGGTACGAGCAGTACTTC.

The count of this clone is one. The chain links TRBV4-1 to TRBJ2-3; TRBD1 agrees at 10 bases. There are 17 residues in the CDR3. The germline V gene encodes CDR1 MGHRA and CDR2 YSYEKL. Trimming cost V 5 bases and J 3 bases; bases outside gene matches: 11. In nucleotides, the CDR3 is TGCGCCAGCAGCTCCCGTACGGGACAGGGGCTTACAGATACGCAGTATTTT. Encoded protein: CASSSRTGQGLTDTQYF.

The chain uses TRBV7-2 and TRBJ2-7; the match to TRBD2 covers 7 bases. V trimming: 5 bases; J trimming: 0 bases; junction bases outside the gene matches: 7. The CDR3 runs to 15 residues. From germline, CDR1 is SGHTA and CDR2 FQGNSA. The CDR3 sequence: CASSPPRGDSYEQYF. The CDR3 DNA sequence: TGTGCCAGCAGCCCCCCACGGGGGGACTCCTACGAGCAGTACTTC.

This clone showed up just a few times. J is TRBJ2-2 and V is TRBV4-3, with 7 bases that match TRBD2. Germline CDR1 is LGHNA and CDR2 is YSLEER. CDR3 size: 16 residues. The ends lost 4 bases at V and 2 bases at J; junction bases unmatched: 7. The CDR3 DNA reads TGCGCCAGCAGCCCCGCGACTAGCAGAAACACCGGGGAGCTGTTTTTT. It encodes CASSPATSRNTGELFF.

This clone has just a few counts. The gene calls are TRBV7-9 and TRBJ2-7, with TRBD1 matching over 10 bases. V was clipped by 5 bases and J by 6 bases; unmatched bases: 4. The germline V gene encodes CDR1 SEHNR and CDR2 FQNEAQ (reference sequence). This CDR3 contains 13 residues. The CDR3 here is CASSVGQGSEQYF. CDR3 bases: TGTGCCAGCAGCGTGGGACAGGGGTCCGAGCAGTACTTC.

In its sample, this clone was seen a few times. V usage is TRBV5-1 and J usage is TRBJ2-2, with D hard to call. Germline CDR1 reads SGHRS; CDR2 reads YFSETQ. The germline V and J ends were trimmed by 0 bases and 6 bases, with 9 bases remaining between them. The CDR3 is 14 residues long. CDR3 coding DNA: TGCGCCAGCAGCTTGGGACAATCGCCCGGGGAGCTGTTTTTT. Translation: CASSLGQSPGELFF.

The chain employs TRBV25-1 and TRBJ2-1; D unclear. V dropped 7 bases and J dropped 0 bases, with 16 bases sitting between them. The CDR3 runs to 16 residues. Germline values: CDR1 MGHDK, CDR2 SYGVNS. The CDR3 region has the DNA TGTGCCAGCACCGATGCGACCGCTAGCTCCTACAATGAGCAGTTCTTC. It is translated as CASTDATASSYNEQFF.

This chain connects TRBV7-9 to TRBJ2-2; D gene ambiguous. From germline, CDR1 is SEHNR and CDR2 FQNEAQ (reference sequence). This CDR3 has 15 amino acids. Trimming cost V 1 base and J 1 base, with 7 bases left between them. CDR3 nucleotide sequence: TGTGCCAGCAGCTTAGGGCTAGAGAACACCGGGGAGCTGTTTTTT. Residues: CASSLGLENTGELFF.

The chain is built from TRBV18 and TRBJ1-5; no clear D. CDR3 size: 14 residues. Germline-derived CDR1 and CDR2 are KGHSH and LQKENI. Deletions cut 4 bases from V and 5 bases from J, with 12 bases between. The CDR3, as DNA: TGTGCCAGCTCACTTCTTTCTTCGGATCAGCCCCAGCATTTT. Translating gives CASSLLSSDQPQHF. Filled out from reference TRBV18 and TRBJ1-5, the complete variable domain reads NAGVMQNPRHLVRRRGQEARLRCSPMKGHSHVYWYRQLPEEGLKFMVYLQKENIIDESGMPKERFSAEFPKEGPSILRIQQVVRGDSAAYFCASSLLSSDQPQHFGDGTRLSIL.

This clone turned up a few times. The J gene is TRBJ2-1, the V gene TRBV7-3; TRBD2 matches at 9 bases. The CDR3 covers 19 residues. V lost 2 bases and J lost 0; bases outside the gene matches: 11. CDR1 and CDR2 (germline): SGHTA, FQGTGA. CDR3 in amino acids: CASSLAPTSGSYSYNEQFF. As DNA, the CDR3 is TGTGCCAGCAGCTTAGCCCCGACTAGCGGATCTTACTCCTACAATGAGCAGTTCTTC.

This clone came up a few times. This chain connects TRBV7-2 to TRBJ2-1; 9 nucleotides align to TRBD2. This CDR3 contains 15 residues. CDR1 is SGHTA and CDR2 is FQGNSA in the germline V gene. V was pared by 3 bases and J by 4 bases, with 4 bases of the junction left unmatched. The CDR3: CASSFGAGGYNEQFF. In DNA form, the CDR3 reads TGTGCCAGCAGCTTCGGGGCGGGGGGGTACAATGAGCAGTTCTTC.

The chain is built from TRBV4-1 and TRBJ2-5; 15 nucleotides match TRBD2. The CDR3 sequence is 16 residues long. After removal of 4 bases from V and 4 bases from J, the junction contained 4 bases not matched to a gene. Germline loops: CDR1 MGHRA, CDR2 YSYEKL. The CDR3 DNA reads as TGCGCCAGCAGCCGAGGACTAGCGGGGGGGGTAGAGACCCAGTACTTC. This translates into CASSRGLAGGVETQYF.

CDR3 nucleotides: TGTGCCAGCAGCGCCTGGGGACAGGGTTGGGTCGGCACCGGGGAGCTGTTTTTT. It encodes CASSAWGQGWVGTGELFF. V usage is TRBV7-6 and J usage is TRBJ2-2; 9 bases are shared with TRBD1. Per germline, CDR1 SGHVS and CDR2 FNYEAQ. V shed 5 bases, J shed 4 bases, and the junction held 14 bases outside the gene matches. This CDR3 has 18 residues.

Only a few counts were recorded for this clone. The V gene is TRBV2, the J gene TRBJ2-7; TRBD1 agrees at 7 bases. V trimming: 7 bases; J trimming: 1 base; junction bases outside the gene matches: 7. CDR3 length equals 14 residues. Germline assignment: CDR1 SNHLY and CDR2 FYNNEI. CDR3 sequence (DNA): TGTGCCAGCAAGATTGGACAGGTATCCTACGAGCAGTACTTC. It translates to CASKIGQVSYEQYF.

The chain links TRBV2 to TRBJ1-4, with 9 nucleotides matching TRBD1. This CDR3 comprises 13 residues. J was trimmed by 8 bases and V by 7 bases; bases with no gene match: 5. Germline CDR1 SNHLY, CDR2 FYNNEI. As DNA, the CDR3 is TGTGCCAGCACGGACAGGGGTCGGGAAAAACTGTTTTTT. This translates into CASTDRGREKLFF. The full variable domain, its missing parts supplied by reference TRBV2 and TRBJ1-4, is EPEVTQTPSHQVTQMGQEVILRCVPISNHLYFYWYRQILGQKVEFLVSFYNNEISEKSEIFDDQFSVERPDGSNFTLKIRSTKLEDSAMYFCASTDRGREKLFFGSGTQLSVL.

This clone occurred a few times. This chain joins TRBV5-4 and TRBJ2-2, with 14 bases lining up with TRBD2. V was pared by 4 bases and J by 2 bases, with 7 bases of the junction left unmatched. The germline V gene encodes CDR1 SGHNT and CDR2 YYREEE (reference sequence). The CDR3 extends over 18 amino acids. The CDR3 nucleotides read TGTGCCAGCAGCCGGGGGACTAGCGGGGGCCCTAACACCGGGGAGCTGTTTTTT. Its protein product is CASSRGTSGGPNTGELFF.

In nucleotides, the CDR3 is TGTGCCAGCAGTTCCCCCCGGGGGGAAGAGACCCAGTACTTC. It is translated as CASSSPRGEETQYF. The chain uses TRBV6-5 and TRBJ2-5; 7 nucleotides match TRBD2. Per germline, CDR1 MNHEY and CDR2 SVGAGI. Losses at the gene ends were 4 bases for V and 3 bases for J; bases not matched to a gene: 5. This CDR3 spans 14 amino acids.

The chain joins TRBV2 to TRBJ2-5; D perhaps matches TRBD2 (7 bases). The length of the CDR3 is 15 residues. Looked up from germline, CDR1 is SNHLY and CDR2 is FYNNEI. Trimming pared 4 bases from V and 4 bases from J, leaving 16 bases between. In DNA form, the CDR3 reads TGTGCCAGCAGTGGGGAAGGGGGGGGGCGAGAGACCCAGTACTTC. Protein product: CASSGEGGGRETQYF.

This clone was detected only a few times. V gene TRBV6-1 combines with J gene TRBJ1-5, with D unresolved. CDR3 length: 17 residues. Germline V gene data show CDR1 as MNHNS and CDR2 as SASEGT. V lost 4 bases, J lost 4 bases, and 20 bases lay in between. The CDR3 DNA is TGTGCCAGCAGTGGCCGGGAGGGAAGAGGAGGAAATCAGCCCCAGCATTTT. It yields the protein CASSGREGRGGNQPQHF.